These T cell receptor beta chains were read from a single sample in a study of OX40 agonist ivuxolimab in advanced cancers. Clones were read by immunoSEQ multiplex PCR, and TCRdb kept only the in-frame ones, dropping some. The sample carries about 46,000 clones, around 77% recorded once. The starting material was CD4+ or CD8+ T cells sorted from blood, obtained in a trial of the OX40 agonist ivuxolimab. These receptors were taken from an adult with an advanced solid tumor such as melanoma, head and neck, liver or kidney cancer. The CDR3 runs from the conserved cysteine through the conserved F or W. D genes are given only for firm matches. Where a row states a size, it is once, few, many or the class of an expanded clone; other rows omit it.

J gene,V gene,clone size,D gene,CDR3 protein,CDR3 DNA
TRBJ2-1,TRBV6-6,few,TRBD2,CASSYAGVVDEQFF,TGTGCCAGCAGTTACGCGGGAGTGGTGGATGAGCAGTTCTTC
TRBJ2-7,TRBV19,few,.,CASSLVKDSYEQYF,TGTGCCAGTAGTTTAGTCAAGGACAGCTACGAGCAGTACTTC
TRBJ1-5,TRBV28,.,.,CASSIPLSNQPQHF,TGTGCCAGCAGCATTCCCCTTAGCAATCAGCCCCAGCATTTT
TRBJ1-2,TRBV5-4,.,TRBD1,CASSRRTGAPPYGYTF,TGTGCCAGCAGCCGAAGGACAGGGGCTCCTCCCTATGGCTACACCTTC
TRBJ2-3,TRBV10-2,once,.,CASSETGRYTQYF,TGCGCCAGCAGTGAAACTGGAAGGTATACGCAGTATTTT
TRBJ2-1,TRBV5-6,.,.,CASSLGGPYNEQFF,TGTGCCAGCAGCTTGGGGGGTCCCTACAATGAGCAGTTCTTC
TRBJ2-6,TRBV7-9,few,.,CASSLGLGARGGANVLTF,TGTGCCAGCAGCTTAGGTCTGGGGGCAAGAGGTGGGGCCAACGTCCTGACTTTC
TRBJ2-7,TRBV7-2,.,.,CASSALSRQQSLSYEQYF,TGTGCCAGCAGCGCCTTGAGTCGCCAACAGTCGCTTTCCTACGAGCAGTACTTC
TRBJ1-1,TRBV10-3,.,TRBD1,CATGTGGLNTEAFF,TGTGCCACCGGGACAGGGGGCTTGAACACTGAAGCTTTCTTT
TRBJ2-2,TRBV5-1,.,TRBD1,CASSPRTGGKGGELFF,TGCGCCAGCAGCCCGAGGACAGGGGGCAAGGGCGGGGAGCTGTTTTTT
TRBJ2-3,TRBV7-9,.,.,CASSPRWPGTDTQYF,TGTGCCAGCAGCCCCAGGTGGCCGGGCACAGATACGCAGTATTTT
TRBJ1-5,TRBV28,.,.,CASSSEGDQSNQPQHF,TGTGCCAGCAGTTCGGAAGGGGACCAAAGCAATCAGCCCCAGCATTTT
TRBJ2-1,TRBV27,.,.,CASSLSPEGSYEQFF,TGTGCCAGCAGTTTATCCCCTGAGGGATCTTATGAGCAGTTCTTC
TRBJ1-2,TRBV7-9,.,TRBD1,CASSSAGGAYTF,TGTGCCAGCAGCTCGGCAGGGGGTGCCTACACCTTC
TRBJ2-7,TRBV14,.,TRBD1,CASSQVKGAAYEQYF,TGTGCCAGCAGCCAAGTTAAGGGGGCAGCCTACGAGCAGTACTTC
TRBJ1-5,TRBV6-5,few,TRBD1,CASSWTGGINQPQHF,TGTGCCAGCAGCTGGACAGGGGGTATCAATCAGCCCCAGCATTTT
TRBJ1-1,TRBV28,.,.,CASAGRSKAFF,TGTGCCAGCGCGGGCCGGTCTAAAGCTTTCTTT
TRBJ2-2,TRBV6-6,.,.,CASRRTDGEGELFF,TGTGCCAGCAGGCGAACGGACGGGGAGGGGGAGCTGTTTTTT
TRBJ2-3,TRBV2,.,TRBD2,CASSDRTSGSDTQYF,TGTGCCAGCAGTGACCGGACTAGCGGATCAGATACGCAGTATTTT
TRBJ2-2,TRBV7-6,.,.,CASTSHPAITGELFF,TGTGCCAGCACCTCTCATCCAGCCATCACCGGGGAGCTGTTTTTT
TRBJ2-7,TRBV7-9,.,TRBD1,CASSLGDRGRLEQYF,TGTGCCAGCAGCTTAGGGGACAGGGGCCGCCTGGAGCAGTACTTC
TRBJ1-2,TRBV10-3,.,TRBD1,CAIKGTDANYGYTF,TGTGCCATCAAGGGGACAGATGCTAACTATGGCTACACCTTC
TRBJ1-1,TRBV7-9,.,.,CASSLSRGIPEAFF,TGTGCCAGCAGCTTATCCCGGGGGATCCCCGAAGCTTTCTTT
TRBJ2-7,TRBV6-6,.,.,CASSYSRDFTEQYF,TGTGCCAGCAGTTACTCACGGGACTTTACCGAGCAGTACTTC
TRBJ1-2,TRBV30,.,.,CAWSVLDRGYTF,TGTGCCTGGAGTGTACTGGACCGTGGCTACACCTTC